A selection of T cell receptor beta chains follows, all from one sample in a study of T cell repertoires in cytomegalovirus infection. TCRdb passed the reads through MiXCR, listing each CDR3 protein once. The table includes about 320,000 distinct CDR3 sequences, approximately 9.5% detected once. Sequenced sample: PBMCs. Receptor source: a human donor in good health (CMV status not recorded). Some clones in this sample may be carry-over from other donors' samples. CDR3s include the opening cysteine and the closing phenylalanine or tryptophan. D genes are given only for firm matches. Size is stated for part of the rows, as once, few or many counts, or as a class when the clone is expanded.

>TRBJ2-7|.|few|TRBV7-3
CASSQAGVSYEQYF
TGTGCCAGCAGCCAAGCCGGGGTATCCTACGAGCAGTACTTC
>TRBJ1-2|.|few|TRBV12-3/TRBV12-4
CASTPANPYGYTF
TGTGCCAGCACCCCTGCCAATCCCTATGGCTACACCTTC
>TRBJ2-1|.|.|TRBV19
CASSIDRGGEQFF
TGTGCCAGTAGTATAGACAGGGGAGGTGAGCAGTTCTTC
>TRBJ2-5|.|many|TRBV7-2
CASSNPGPQRETQYF
TGTGCCAGCAGCAATCCAGGGCCACAGCGAGAGACCCAGTACTTC
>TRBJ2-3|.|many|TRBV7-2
CASSSSGDTQYF
TGTGCCAGCAGCTCCTCCGGCGATACGCAGTATTTT
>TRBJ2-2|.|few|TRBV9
CASSASGSGELFF
TGTGCCAGCAGCGCCTCAGGGTCCGGGGAGCTGTTTTTT
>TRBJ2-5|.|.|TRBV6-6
CASSYSSKTQYF
TGTGCCAGCAGTTACTCGAGTAAGACCCAGTACTTC
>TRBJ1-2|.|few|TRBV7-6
CASSRTGSPNYGYTF
TGTGCCAGCAGCCGTACCGGGTCCCCTAACTATGGCTACACCTTC
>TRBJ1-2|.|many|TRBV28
CASSLGGQDYGYTF
TGTGCCAGCAGTTTGGGGGGGCAGGACTATGGCTACACCTTC
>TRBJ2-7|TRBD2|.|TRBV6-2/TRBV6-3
CASGPGLAVYEQYF
TGTGCCAGCGGACCGGGACTAGCGGTCTACGAGCAGTACTTC
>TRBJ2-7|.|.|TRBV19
CASRGRDNPAEQYF
TGTGCCAGTAGGGGACGGGACAATCCGGCCGAGCAGTACTTC
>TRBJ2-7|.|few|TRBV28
CASRQSGHGEQYF
TGTGCCAGCAGGCAATCCGGACATGGCGAGCAGTACTTC
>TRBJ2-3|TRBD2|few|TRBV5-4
CASSLPQTSGSLPYTQYF
TGTGCCAGCAGCTTGCCCCAGACTAGCGGGTCCTTACCTTATACGCAGTATTTT